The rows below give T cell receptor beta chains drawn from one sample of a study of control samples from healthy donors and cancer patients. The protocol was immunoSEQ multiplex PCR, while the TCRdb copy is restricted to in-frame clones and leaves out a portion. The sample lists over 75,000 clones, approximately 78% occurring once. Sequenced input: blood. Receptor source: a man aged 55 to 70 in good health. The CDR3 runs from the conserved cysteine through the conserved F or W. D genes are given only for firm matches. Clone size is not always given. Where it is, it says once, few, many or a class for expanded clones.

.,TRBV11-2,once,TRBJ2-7,CASSGAVEQYF,TGTGCCAGCAGCGGCGCGGTCGAGCAGTACTTC
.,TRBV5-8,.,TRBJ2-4,CASSPASVGTLAKNIQYF,TGTGCCAGCAGCCCAGCATCCGTGGGGACCTTAGCCAAAAACATTCAGTACTTC
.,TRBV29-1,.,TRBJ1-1,CSAVVLLEAFF,TGCAGCGCCGTCGTTCTGCTTGAAGCTTTCTTT
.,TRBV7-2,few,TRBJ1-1,CASSLARGPINTEAFF,TGTGCCAGCAGCTTAGCCAGGGGTCCGATTAACACTGAAGCTTTCTTT
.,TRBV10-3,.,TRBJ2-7,CAISELLAAAEQYF,TGTGCCATCAGTGAGCTCCTAGCCGCGGCGGAGCAGTACTTC
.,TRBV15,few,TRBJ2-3,CATSRRAGPSTDTQYF,TGTGCCACCAGCAGGCGCGCGGGCCCTTCTACAGATACGCAGTATTTT
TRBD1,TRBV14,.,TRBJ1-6,CASSLRTGGNSPLHF,TGTGCCAGCAGCCTACGGACAGGGGGAAATTCACCCCTCCACTTT
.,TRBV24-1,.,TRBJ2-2,CATKYDTGELFF,TGTGCCACCAAATACGACACCGGGGAGCTGTTTTTT
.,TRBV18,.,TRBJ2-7,CASSPSAEAYEQYF,TGTGCCAGCTCACCATCCGCAGAGGCCTACGAGCAGTACTTC
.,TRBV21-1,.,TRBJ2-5,CASSARSHGETQYF,TGTGCCAGCAGTGCACGGTCCCACGGAGAGACCCAGTACTTC
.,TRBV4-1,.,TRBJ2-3,CASSSYHSTDTQYF,TGCGCCAGCAGCTCCTACCATAGCACAGATACGCAGTATTTT
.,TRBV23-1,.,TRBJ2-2,CASSGQTANTGELFF,TGCGCCAGCAGTGGTCAGACGGCTAACACCGGGGAGCTGTTTTTT
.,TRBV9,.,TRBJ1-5,CASSRDLDWNQPQHF,TGTGCCAGCAGCCGGGACCTAGATTGGAATCAGCCCCAGCATTTT
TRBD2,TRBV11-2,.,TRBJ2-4,CASSFSGSTKNIQYF,TGTGCCAGCAGCTTTAGCGGGTCTACCAAAAACATTCAGTACTTC
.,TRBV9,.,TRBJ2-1,CASSVDWGATYNEQFF,TGTGCCAGCAGCGTCGATTGGGGGGCAACCTACAATGAGCAGTTCTTC
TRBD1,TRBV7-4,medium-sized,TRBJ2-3,CASRGQGPDTQYF,TGTGCCAGCAGGGGACAGGGCCCAGATACGCAGTATTTT
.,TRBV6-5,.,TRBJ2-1,CASSLQDTSYNEQFF,TGTGCCAGCAGCTTACAGGATACTTCCTACAATGAGCAGTTCTTC
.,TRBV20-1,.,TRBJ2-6,CSASSRGKVSGANVLTF,TGCAGTGCTAGTTCCAGGGGTAAGGTCTCTGGGGCCAACGTCCTGACTTTC
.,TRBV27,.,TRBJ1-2,CASSLRGGANYGYTF,TGTGCCAGCAGTTTAAGGGGGGGGGCTAACTATGGCTACACCTTC
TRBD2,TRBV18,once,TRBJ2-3,CASSPPSGLSPDTQYF,TGTGCCAGCTCACCACCGTCGGGACTATCTCCAGATACGCAGTATTTT
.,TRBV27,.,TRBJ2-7,CASSSPRTGTATYEQYF,TGTGCCAGCAGTTCCCCACGTACCGGGACGGCAACCTACGAGCAGTACTTC
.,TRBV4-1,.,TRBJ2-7,CASSQDGSGDFYEQYF,TGCGCCAGCAGCCAAGACGGTTCAGGGGACTTCTACGAGCAGTACTTC
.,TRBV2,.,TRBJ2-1,CASSAWDRDYNEQFF,TGTGCCAGCAGTGCTTGGGACCGCGACTACAATGAGCAGTTCTTC
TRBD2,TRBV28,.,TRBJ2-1,CASSRKKRGSLLYNEQFF,TGTGCCAGCAGTAGAAAGAAGCGGGGCTCCCTTCTTTACAATGAGCAGTTCTTC
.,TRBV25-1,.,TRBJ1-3,CASSLGNTIYF,TGTGCCAGCAGTTTAGGAAACACCATATATTTT
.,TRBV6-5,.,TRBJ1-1,CASSYSSGANTEAFF,TGTGCCAGCAGTTACTCGAGCGGGGCGAACACTGAAGCTTTCTTT
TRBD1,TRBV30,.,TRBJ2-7,CAWSRTGSSYEQYF,TGTGCCTGGTCCCGGACAGGGAGCTCCTACGAGCAGTACTTC
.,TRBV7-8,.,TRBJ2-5,CASSLAVGGSQETQYF,TGTGCCAGCAGCTTAGCGGTGGGAGGCTCCCAAGAGACCCAGTACTTC
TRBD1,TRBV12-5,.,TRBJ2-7,CASGLVQGAAYEQYF,TGTGCTAGTGGTTTAGTACAGGGGGCGGCCTACGAGCAGTACTTC
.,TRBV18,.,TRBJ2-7,CASSRTGTYEQYF,TGTGCCAGCTCGAGGACGGGGACCTACGAGCAGTACTTC
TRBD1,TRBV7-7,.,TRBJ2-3,CASSPYPGTGSTDTQYF,TGTGCCAGCAGCCCGTACCCCGGGACAGGGTCCACAGATACGCAGTATTTT
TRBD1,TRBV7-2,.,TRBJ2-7,CASSSTGGTYEQYF,TGTGCCAGCAGCTCGACAGGGGGGACCTACGAGCAGTACTTC
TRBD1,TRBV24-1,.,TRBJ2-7,CATSKGQGRTYEQYF,TGTGCCACCAGTAAAGGACAGGGTAGGACCTACGAGCAGTACTTC
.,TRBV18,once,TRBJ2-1,CASSPLAPSSYNEQFF,TGTGCCAGCTCACCATTAGCGCCGAGCTCCTACAATGAGCAGTTCTTC
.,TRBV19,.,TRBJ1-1,CASSIGGAGTEAFF,TGTGCCAGTAGTATTGGGGGGGCCGGCACTGAAGCTTTCTTT
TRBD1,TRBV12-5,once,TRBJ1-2,CASGDGPGQGTYGYTF,TGTGCTAGTGGTGATGGACCGGGACAGGGGACCTATGGCTACACCTTC